These 26 T cell receptor beta chains were sequenced from one sample in a study of cytomegalovirus exposure and HLA in healthy donors. This PCR relied on a set of 60 Vbeta primers and 13 Jbeta primers. Profiling relied on immunoSEQ multiplex PCR, and the TCRdb table lists in-frame clones only, not all of them. Here the sample spans about 99,000 clones, 75% to 85% being singletons. The sample taken for sequencing was PBMCs. All receptors come from a woman between 18 and 29 years old in good health and CMV-seropositive.

V gene TRBV27 combines with J gene TRBJ2-7; 11 nucleotides match TRBD2. Germline V gene sequence: CDR1 MNHEY, CDR2 SMNVEV (reference sequence). This CDR3 spans 16 amino acids. V was pared by 10 bases and J by 4 bases, with 15 bases of the junction left unmatched. CDR3: CAIKSSGLAESYEQYF. The CDR3 DNA follows: TGTGCCATCAAATCATCGGGACTAGCGGAGTCTTACGAGCAGTACTTC.

This clone was recorded a few times. The chain joins TRBV19 to TRBJ1-2; D remains unclear. The V end was cut by 8 bases, the J end by 4 bases, with 17 bases between. The CDR3 runs to 14 residues. Germline V lookup: CDR1 LNHDA, CDR2 SQIVND (reference sequence). CDR3 in amino acids: CASRERDLGYGYTF. For the CDR3, the DNA is TGTGCCAGTCGTGAACGGGATCTTGGCTATGGCTACACCTTC.

This CDR3 is CASSLALTYEQYF. CDR3 DNA sequence: TGTGCCAGCAGCTTAGCTCTAACCTACGAGCAGTACTTC. This chain uses TRBV11-2 with TRBJ2-7; D is undetermined. V lost 1 base to trimming and J lost 2 bases, with 6 bases between them. Germline assignment: CDR1 SGHAT and CDR2 FQNNGV. There are 13 residues in the CDR3.

The table lists this clone with a few counts. The chain recombines TRBV15 with TRBJ2-5; 7 bases map to TRBD1. The CDR3 totals 14 residues. V lost 1 base to trimming and J lost 4 bases; unmatched junction nucleotides: 3. CDR1 and CDR2 (germline): LNHNV, YYDKDF (reference sequence). The CDR3 DNA reads TGTGCCACCAGCAGAGGACAGGGTAGAGAGACCCAGTACTTC. It codes for CATSRGQGRETQYF.

The chain combines TRBV7-2 with TRBJ1-2; D call uncertain. The V gene lost 1 base and the J gene lost 2 bases, with 8 bases spanning the gap. CDR3 length: 14 residues. Germline values: CDR1 SGHTA, CDR2 FQGNSA. The CDR3 coding sequence is TGTGCCAGCAGCTTAGGTCGGAGCAACTATGGCTACACCTTC. This codes for CASSLGRSNYGYTF.

The chain carries TRBV13 and TRBJ1-2; D is undetermined. CDR1 is PRHDT and CDR2 is FYEKMQ in the germline V gene (reference sequence). V was trimmed by 2 bases and J by 7 bases, leaving 17 bases between them. The CDR3 spans 15 residues. The CDR3 DNA sequence: TGTGCCAGCAGCTTAAAAACCGGGCCGAGGGTTGGCTACACCTTC. Protein: CASSLKTGPRVGYTF.

The chain recombines TRBV4-2 with TRBJ2-3; a possible D gene is TRBD2 (6 bases). The CDR3 is 17 residues long. V was trimmed by 0 bases and J by 7 bases, leaving 20 bases between them. The germline V gene has CDR1 LGHNA and CDR2 YNFKEQ. CDR3 bases: TGTGCCAGCAGCCAAGATGAGGGGACTGTTAAGTTAAATACGCAGTATTTT. This codes for CASSQDEGTVKLNTQYF.

The rearrangement links TRBV19 to TRBJ2-1, with D maybe TRBD2 (6 bases). The CDR3 covers 13 residues. Trimming took 5 bases from V and 6 from J, leaving 11 bases between them. Germline V CDR1 and CDR2: LNHDA, SQIVND (reference sequence). Here the CDR3 DNA reads TGTGCCAGTAGTTTTTTAGCGGCCAATGAGCAGTTCTTC. Protein: CASSFLAANEQFF.

This clone was seen a single time. The V and J genes are TRBV27 and TRBJ2-1, with TRBD2 matching 7 bases. With 7 bases clipped from V and 4 bases from J, the junction kept 13 bases outside the gene matches. CDR1 and CDR2 from the germline V gene are MNHEY and SMNVEV (reference sequence). The CDR3 has 16 amino acids. This CDR3 reads CASTPRAGVGYNEQFF. CDR3 nucleotide sequence: TGTGCCAGCACCCCACGGGCGGGAGTGGGTTACAATGAGCAGTTCTTC.

This chain joins TRBV29-1 and TRBJ2-1; D may be TRBD2 (7 bases). CDR3 length: 16 residues. V was clipped by 1 base and J by 3 bases, with 16 bases between them. The V gene's germline CDR1 is SQVTM and CDR2 ANQGSEA. CDR3 residues: CSVEAGRGQSYNEQFF. CDR3 DNA sequence: TGCAGCGTTGAAGCAGGGAGGGGACAAAGCTACAATGAGCAGTTCTTC.

The V gene is TRBV15, the J gene TRBJ2-3; D possibly corresponds to TRBD2 (6 bases). There are 15 residues in the CDR3. Germline lookup yields CDR1 LNHNV and CDR2 YYDKDF (reference sequence). V dropped 5 bases and J dropped 4 bases, with 16 bases sitting between them. CDR3 nucleotides: TGTGCCACCAGCCCTCCGGAGGGCCCCGCAGATACGCAGTATTTT. Protein product: CATSPPEGPADTQYF.

V gene TRBV18 combines with J gene TRBJ1-5; no clear D. Trimming pared 2 bases from V and 6 bases from J, leaving 11 bases between. The V gene's germline CDR1 is KGHSH and CDR2 LQKENI. The CDR3 is 14 residues long. The CDR3 region is CASSPTGRVQPQHF. The CDR3 nucleotides are TGTGCCAGCTCACCAACGGGGAGGGTTCAGCCCCAGCATTTT.

The chain has TRBV11-2 and TRBJ1-1; D might be TRBD1 (5 bases). The CDR3 spans 13 residues. Between the trimmed V and J ends, which lost 5 bases and 0 bases, there was a span of 7 bases. Germline V lookup: CDR1 SGHAT, CDR2 FQNNGV. CDR3: CASSRQMNTEAFF. DNA of the CDR3: TGTGCCAGCAGCCGACAGATGAACACTGAAGCTTTCTTT.

This clone was detected only a few times. The CDR3 DNA reads as TGCGCCAGCAGCTTGACAGGGTCAGGCACCATATATTTT. Translating it yields CASSLTGSGTIYF. The chain uses TRBV5-1 and TRBJ1-3, with D possibly being TRBD1 (6 bases). Germline-derived CDR1 and CDR2 are SGHRS and YFSETQ. V was clipped by 1 base and J by 9 bases, with 11 bases between them. This CDR3 has 13 residues. Complete variable domain (other parts from reference TRBV5-1 and TRBJ1-3): KAGVTQTPRYLIKTRGQQVTLSCSPISGHRSVSWYQQTPGQGLQFLFEYFSETQRNKGNFPGRFSGRQFSNSRSEMNVSTLELGDSALYLCASSLTGSGTIYFGEGSWLTVV.

J is TRBJ1-1 and V is TRBV25-1; D call uncertain. V was pared by 8 bases and J by 3 bases, with 19 bases between. Germline assignment: CDR1 MGHDK and CDR2 SYGVNS. The CDR3 runs 15 residues. For the CDR3, the DNA is TGTGCCAGCCTCTACACCGGGTCGGAGGACACTGAAGCTTTCTTT. This encodes CASLYTGSEDTEAFF.

This clone has only one observation. The rearrangement joins TRBV25-1 to TRBJ1-4; TRBD1 might be the D (5 bases). CDR1 and CDR2 (germline): MGHDK, SYGVNS. V was pared by 1 base and J by 3 bases, with 15 bases between. This CDR3 has 17 residues. The CDR3 sequence: CASSEWKEGSANEKLFF. CDR3 DNA: TGTGCCAGCAGTGAATGGAAGGAGGGGTCAGCTAATGAAAAACTGTTTTTT.

This clone occurred once. The rearrangement uses TRBV6-1 and TRBJ1-2, with D perhaps TRBD1 (6 bases). Germline V gene lookup returns CDR1 MNHNS and CDR2 SASEGT. The V and J ends lost 2 bases and 5 bases respectively, with 9 bases between them. The CDR3 sequence is 13 residues long. CDR3 DNA sequence: TGTGCCAGCAGTGAACTGGGGGCTTATGGCTACACCTTC. It is translated as CASSELGAYGYTF.

The rearrangement links TRBV9 to TRBJ2-2; 7 bases are shared with TRBD2. The CDR3 loop spans 16 amino acids. Unmatched junction bases numbered 9, after V lost 0 bases and J lost 7 bases. Germline-derived CDR1 and CDR2 are SGDLS and YYNGEE. CDR3 loop: CASSVALWERDGELFF. DNA for the CDR3: TGTGCCAGCAGCGTAGCTCTGTGGGAGCGGGACGGGGAGCTGTTTTTT.

The J gene is TRBJ2-2, the V gene TRBV5-1, with a possible D match to TRBD1 (5 bases). Trimming removed 0 bases from V and 0 bases from J, with 9 bases in between. The CDR3 has 16 amino acids. The germline gives CDR1 SGHRS, CDR2 YFSETQ. CDR3 residues: CASSLGPGSNTGELFF. CDR3 nucleotide sequence: TGCGCCAGCAGCTTGGGGCCAGGGTCGAACACCGGGGAGCTGTTTTTT.

The gene calls are TRBV18 and TRBJ2-7, with D unresolved. This CDR3 has 14 amino acids. The V and J ends lost 3 bases and 3 bases respectively, with 12 bases between them. CDR1 is KGHSH and CDR2 is LQKENI in the germline V gene. The chain's CDR3 is CASSPVDTGYEQYF. The CDR3, as DNA: TGTGCCAGCTCACCGGTCGACACCGGCTACGAGCAGTACTTC.

This chain's CDR3 is CASTKAGTSNQPQHF. The CDR3 DNA sequence: TGTGCCAGTACTAAGGCAGGCACCTCCAATCAGCCCCAGCATTTT. The gene calls are TRBV19 and TRBJ1-5; no clear D gene. The CDR3 length is 15 residues. Germline V gene sequence: CDR1 LNHDA, CDR2 SQIVND (reference sequence). V lost 7 bases and J 3 bases, leaving 16 bases between the germline ends.

The CDR3 region is CASSIDRGGKYGYTF. The DNA for the CDR3 is TGTGCCAGTAGTATAGATCGCGGGGGGAAATATGGCTACACCTTC. The chain links TRBV19 to TRBJ1-2, with a weak D call TRBD1 (5 bases). Germline CDR1 reads LNHDA; CDR2 reads SQIVND (reference sequence). The length of the CDR3 is 15 residues. V shed 0 bases and J shed 5 bases, with 13 bases lying between them.

J is TRBJ2-7 and V is TRBV4-1, with D possibly TRBD1 on 6 matching bases. Trimming pared 3 bases from V and 6 bases from J, leaving 18 bases between. CDR3 length equals 15 residues. Germline V CDR1 and CDR2: MGHRA, YSYEKL. The CDR3 spells CASSHPGTSNAEQYF. The CDR3 DNA reads as TGCGCCAGCAGCCACCCCGGGACAAGCAACGCCGAGCAGTACTTC.

This chain connects TRBV9 to TRBJ2-5; TRBD2 is a possible D gene (7 bases). Germline V lookup: CDR1 SGDLS, CDR2 YYNGEE. The CDR3 runs to 14 residues. Trimming stripped 0 bases from V and 4 bases from J, with 10 bases between. CDR3 sequence: CASSVEGGGETQYF. CDR3 DNA: TGTGCCAGCAGCGTAGAGGGGGGGGGAGAGACCCAGTACTTC.

This clone is a singleton in its sample. The chain uses TRBV5-6 and TRBJ1-2; D is unclear. The CDR3 has 17 residues. The V end lost 2 bases, the J end lost 4 bases, and 21 bases lay between the germline ends. Germline V gene sequence: CDR1 SGHDT, CDR2 YYEEEE. The CDR3 is CASSLGGPASGFYGYTF. The CDR3 region has the DNA TGTGCCAGCAGCTTAGGCGGCCCGGCAAGCGGTTTCTATGGCTACACCTTC.

V usage is TRBV7-6 and J usage is TRBJ2-7, with D possibly TRBD1 on 6 matching bases. Trimming left V 1 base short and J 4 bases short, with 11 bases between. Germline lookup yields CDR1 SGHVS and CDR2 FNYEAQ. This CDR3 is built from 14 residues. Here the CDR3 DNA reads TGTGCCAGCAGCTTAGGAGTACAGGGATACGAGCAGTACTTC. Translated, it gives CASSLGVQGYEQYF.